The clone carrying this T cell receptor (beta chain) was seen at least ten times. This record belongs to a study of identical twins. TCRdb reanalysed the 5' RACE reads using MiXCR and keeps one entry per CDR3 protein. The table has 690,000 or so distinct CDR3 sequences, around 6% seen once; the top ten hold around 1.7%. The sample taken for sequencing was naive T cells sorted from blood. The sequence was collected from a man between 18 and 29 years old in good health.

DNA for the CDR3: TGTGCCAGCAGCCTCCGTTTAGCGGGAGTTAAGGGCAATGAGCAGTTCTTC. Its translation: CASSLRLAGVKGNEQFF. V and J are TRBV9 and TRBJ2-1, with 9 positions matching TRBD2. CDR1 is SGDLS and CDR2 is YYNGEE in the germline V gene. V dropped 4 bases and J dropped 6; count of bases not matched to a gene: 14. CDR3 length: 17 amino acids.